The T cell receptor beta chain described here comes from a study of CD8 T cells in Susac syndrome. Study-level findings and limits: The study recognized that the number of individuals in its TCR sequencing and HLA analysis was relatively small.

Between the trimmed V and J ends, which lost 4 bases and 0 bases, there was a span of 13 bases. The CDR3 extends over 15 amino acids. The study sequenced TCR beta in blood CD8+ and CD4+ T cells. The multiple sclerosis control group was made up of treatment-naive patients with stable or active relapsing-remitting disease. A quantity of about 0.5 to 1 ug RNA underwent reverse transcription using random hexamers. It was immunoSEQ multiplex PCR that amplified TCR beta CDR3 across 54 Vbeta and 13 Jbeta. TCRdb itself ran the immunoSEQ multiplex PCR reads through MiXCR, one entry per CDR3 protein. The table has fewer than 200,000 distinct CDR3 sequences, approximately 95% seen once. Worth noting for this clonotype: Its specificity is not known.

The gene calls are TRBV23-1 and TRBJ2-7; the D call may be TRBD1 or TRBD2 (6 bases each). TRBV23-1 is designated an ORF whose function remains uncertain. This clonotype was sampled from a human donor with multiple sclerosis. The specimen was CD8+ T cells from PBMCs. CDR3 residues: CASSLEGGGSYEQYF. CDR3 nucleotides: TGCGCCAGCAGTCTCGAGGGGGGAGGCTCCTACGAGCAGTACTTC.